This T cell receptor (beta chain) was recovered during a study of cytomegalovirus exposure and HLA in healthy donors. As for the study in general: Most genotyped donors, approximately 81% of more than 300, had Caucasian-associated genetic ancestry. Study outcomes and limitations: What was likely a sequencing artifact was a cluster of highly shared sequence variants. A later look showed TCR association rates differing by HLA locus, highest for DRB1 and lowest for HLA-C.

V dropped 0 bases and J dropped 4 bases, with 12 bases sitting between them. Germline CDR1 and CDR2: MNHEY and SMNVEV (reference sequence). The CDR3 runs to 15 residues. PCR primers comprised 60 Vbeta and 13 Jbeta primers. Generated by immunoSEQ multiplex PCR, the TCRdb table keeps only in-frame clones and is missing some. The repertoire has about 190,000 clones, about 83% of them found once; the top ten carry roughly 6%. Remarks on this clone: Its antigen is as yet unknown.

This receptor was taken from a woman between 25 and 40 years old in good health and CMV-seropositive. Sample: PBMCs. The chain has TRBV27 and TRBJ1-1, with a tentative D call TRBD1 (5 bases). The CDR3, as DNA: TGTGCCAGCAGTTTATCGGGCAGGGTGGGCACTGAAGCTTTCTTT. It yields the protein CASSLSGRVGTEAFF.